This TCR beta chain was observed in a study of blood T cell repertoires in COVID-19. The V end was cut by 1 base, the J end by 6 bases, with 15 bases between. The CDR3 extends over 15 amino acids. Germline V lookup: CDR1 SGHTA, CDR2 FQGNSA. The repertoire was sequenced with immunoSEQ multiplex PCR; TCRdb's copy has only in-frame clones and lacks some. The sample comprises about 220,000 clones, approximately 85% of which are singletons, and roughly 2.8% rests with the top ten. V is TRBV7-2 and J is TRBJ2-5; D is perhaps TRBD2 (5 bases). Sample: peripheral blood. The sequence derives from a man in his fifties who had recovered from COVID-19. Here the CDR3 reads CASSLDFGGSKTQYF. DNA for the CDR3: TGTGCCAGCAGCTTAGACTTCGGAGGTTCGAAGACCCAGTACTTC.